Below are 15 T cell receptor beta chains sequenced from a single sample in a study of blood T cell repertoires in COVID-19. The table came from immunoSEQ multiplex PCR; TCRdb's copy has only in-frame clones and leaves some out. The table shows fewer than 250,000 clones, with around 84% occurring only once. Sequencing was performed on peripheral blood. The source of these receptors is a man aged 25 to 40 with active or convalescent COVID-19.

This clone was seen a single time. The V and J genes are TRBV14 and TRBJ1-4; D uncertain. The V end lost 3 bases, the J end lost 8 bases, and 10 bases lay between the germline ends. The CDR3 loop spans 13 amino acids. The germline CDR1 and CDR2 sequences are SGHDN and FVKESK. Here the CDR3 reads CASSQLAGEKLFF. The CDR3 DNA sequence: TGTGCCAGCAGCCAGCTGGCCGGGGAAAAACTGTTTTTT.

J is TRBJ1-5 and V is TRBV7-8, with 7 nucleotides matching TRBD1. This CDR3 region has 15 residues. The V and J ends lost 2 bases and 3 bases, in that order; junction bases with no gene match: 4. In germline, CDR1 is SGHVS, CDR2 FQNEAQ. CDR3 residues: CASSLRDSPNQPQHF. In DNA, the CDR3 is TGTGCCAGCAGCTTACGGGACAGTCCCAATCAGCCCCAGCATTTT.

The chain uses TRBV6-5 and TRBJ1-2; D not resolved. Germline CDR1 reads MNHEY; CDR2 reads SVGAGI. Trimming removed 0 bases from V and 7 bases from J, with 9 bases in between. There are 13 residues in the CDR3. The CDR3 protein is CASSYSRNGGYTF. In DNA, the CDR3 is TGTGCCAGCAGTTACTCGCGTAACGGTGGCTACACCTTC.

The genes are TRBV12-3 or TRBV12-4 and TRBJ2-1, with D unresolved. This CDR3 spans 12 amino acids. Trimming removed 3 bases at V and 7 bases at J, with 7 bases between. Here the CDR3 reads CASSLNGNEQFF. The CDR3 DNA is TGTGCCAGCAGTTTGAACGGTAATGAGCAGTTCTTC.

The rearrangement uses TRBV13 and TRBJ1-2; maybe TRBD1 (5 bases). Trimming took off 4 bases at V and 2 bases at J, with 8 bases between the two ends. This CDR3 region has 13 residues. Germline values: CDR1 PRHDT, CDR2 FYEKMQ (reference sequence). CDR3 region: CASSSRQNYGYTF. The CDR3 DNA sequence: TGTGCCAGCAGCTCGAGACAGAACTATGGCTACACCTTC.

The CDR3 DNA reads as TGCGCCAGCAGCCAACAGACACGGAACACTGAAGCTTTCTTT. The encoded protein is CASSQQTRNTEAFF. The V gene is TRBV4-1, the J gene TRBJ1-1; D is ambiguous. The germline V gene has CDR1 MGHRA and CDR2 YSYEKL. This CDR3 is 14 amino acids long. Trimming stripped 2 bases from V and 1 base from J, with 8 bases between.

The chain links TRBV29-1 to TRBJ2-1, with TRBD2 as a possible D gene (6 bases). Germline assignment: CDR1 SQVTM and CDR2 ANQGSEA. V was cut by 7 bases and J by 0 bases, with 16 bases left in between. This CDR3 contains 15 residues. Here the CDR3 DNA reads TGCAGCGCCGCGGGGAGTCAGAGCTCCTACAATGAGCAGTTCTTC. Translated: CSAAGSQSSYNEQFF.

The rearrangement links TRBV5-4 to TRBJ2-5; 13 bases line up with TRBD2. This CDR3 has 17 residues. The germline gives CDR1 SGHNT, CDR2 YYREEE (reference sequence). V was clipped by 4 bases and J by 2 bases; unmatched bases: 8. In DNA, the CDR3 is TGTGCCAGCAGCCCGATGACTAGCGGGGGGCCGCAAGAGACCCAGTACTTC. It encodes CASSPMTSGGPQETQYF.

This sequence joins TRBV25-1 and TRBJ1-4; 8 positions agree with TRBD1. V gave up 2 bases and J gave up 5 bases; unmatched junction bases: 7. The CDR3 consists of 16 residues. CDR1 and CDR2 from the germline V gene are MGHDK and SYGVNS. CDR3 in DNA: TGTGCCAGCAGTGAACGGACAGGGCCGAAAAATGAAAAACTGTTTTTT. Translation gives CASSERTGPKNEKLFF.

The J gene is TRBJ2-6, the V gene TRBV7-9, with 8 positions matching TRBD2. J lost 3 bases, V lost 7 bases, and 8 bases had no gene match. The CDR3 is made up of 16 amino acids. The germline V gene has CDR1 SEHNR and CDR2 FQNEAQ (reference sequence). CDR3 sequence reads: CASTKPGGIGANVLTF. The DNA of the CDR3 is TGTGCCAGCACCAAGCCGGGGGGGATTGGGGCCAACGTCCTGACTTTC.

This clone was detected only once. The chain combines TRBV11-2 with TRBJ2-3; 10 nucleotides match TRBD2. The CDR3 extends over 15 amino acids. V lost 1 base and J lost 5; bases outside the gene matches: 3. CDR1 SGHAT and CDR2 FQNNGV come from the germline V gene. CDR3 loop: CASSLASGGGDTQYF. The DNA of the CDR3 is TGTGCCAGCAGCTTAGCTAGCGGGGGTGGAGATACGCAGTATTTT.

V gene TRBV6-5 combines with J gene TRBJ1-2, with 8 bases lining up with TRBD1. The ends lost 5 bases at V and 10 bases at J; junction bases unmatched: 12. The CDR3 is made up of 14 amino acids. Germline V gene sequence: CDR1 MNHEY, CDR2 SVGAGI. CDR3 protein: CASSRSGTGWHYTF. The CDR3 DNA reads TGTGCCAGCAGTAGATCCGGGACAGGCTGGCACTACACCTTC.

This sequence joins TRBV4-3 and TRBJ1-4; D gene ambiguous. Trimming stripped 0 bases from V and 7 bases from J, with 18 bases between. Looked up from germline, CDR1 is LGHNA and CDR2 is YSLEER. The CDR3 consists of 17 residues. The CDR3 DNA reads TGCGCCAGCAGCCAAGATCCTGAGGGAAACAGTGGTGAAAAACTGTTTTTT. It yields the protein CASSQDPEGNSGEKLFF.

The chain recombines TRBV7-2 with TRBJ2-7; 10 positions agree with TRBD2. Germline CDR1 and CDR2: SGHTA and FQGNSA. This CDR3 has 15 amino acids. After removal of 2 bases from V and 2 bases from J, the junction contained 3 bases not matched to a gene. The chain's CDR3 is CASSLRTSGTYEQYF. CDR3 bases: TGTGCCAGCAGCTTAAGGACTAGCGGAACCTACGAGCAGTACTTC.

The chain employs TRBV29-1 and TRBJ1-1; TRBD1 is a possible D gene (5 bases). Trimming removed 1 base from V and 4 bases from J, with 10 bases in between. CDR3 length equals 13 residues. The germline CDR1 and CDR2 sequences are SQVTM and ANQGSEA. CDR3 loop: CSVEGNRGTEAFF. CDR3 DNA sequence: TGCAGCGTTGAAGGTAATAGGGGCACTGAAGCTTTCTTT.